This T cell receptor (beta chain) was observed in a study of CD8 T cells in ankylosing spondylitis (dated by TCRdb to about 2017). As for the study more broadly: To find TCR variants linked to disease, the study profiled T cell receptor beta repertoires in ankylosing spondylitis patients and healthy donors. The full study cohort was made up of about two dozen ankylosing spondylitis patients and 95 to 130 healthy donors. Peripheral blood samples were taken, and synovial fluid was additionally collected from ankylosing spondylitis patients. What the work shows at the level of the full study, not this receptor alone: The disease-linked clones showed a CD8+ phenotype and occurred at relatively low frequencies in peripheral blood. Some of the motif variants had been reported before in the synovial fluid and blood of reactive arthritis patients, a finding that suggests common disease-initiation mechanisms. Blood from ankylosing spondylitis patients appeared to be characterized by a TCR beta motif composed of under 10 highly homologous amino acid variants. The disease-linked clones were reported to be significantly enriched in matched synovial fluid samples from ankylosing spondylitis patients.

V is reduced by 3 bases and J by 1 base, leaving a spacing of 14 bases between them. CDR1 and CDR2 (SQVTM, ANQGSEA) derive from the germline V gene. The CDR3 numbers 15 residues from cysteine through phenylalanine. The DNA shown is the 45-base CDR3, in frame from base 1. On this clonotype itself: The antigen this receptor binds is unknown. Base qualities are not recorded, but no much larger clone differs from it by a single base.

Sequencer: Illumina HiSeq 2500. Quantitative 5'-RACE with molecular barcodes was the method used to prepare the TCR beta libraries. On the study's bioinformatics: To identify disease-linked TCR variants, a new computational method was used, one built on a probabilistic model of VDJ rearrangement. The raw public data were reprocessed by TCRdb itself: fastp quality trimming at Q25, MiXCR clonotype calling, in-frame beta chains only. One record per CDR3 amino acid sequence lists the most common genes and DNA. The V and J calls and clone size come from TCRdb's table, not from the authors' own analysis. This sample is represented by 750,000 to 850,000 distinct CDR3 sequences; about 12% of them were singletons. The ten largest clones add up to 0.51% of the sample.

The sequence was obtained from a male donor with ankylosing spondylitis. Sequenced: blood, either unsorted or a sorted T cell fraction (not recorded which). The sequence links TRBV29-1 to TRBJ2-3; the D gene is perhaps TRBD1, from 6 matching bases. In nucleotides, the sequence is TGCAGCGTTGAGCGACTGGACAGCCGCACAGATACGCAGTATTTT. Its protein product is CSVERLDSRTDTQYF.